These 2 T cell receptor beta chains were all obtained from the same sample, sequenced in a study of blood T cell repertoires in COVID-19 (dated by TCRdb to the early 2020s). Library prep was done by the immunoSEQ multiplex PCR assay. The table was pulled from immuneACCESS by TCRdb, which kept in-frame rearrangements only. Such tables lose some clones; where checked, under half of the loss comes from unresolved V genes, and the rest has no known cause. Present in this sample are fewer than 65,000 clones, about four fifths of which were seen just once. Clones ranked in the top ten supply around 25% of the sample. The source material was peripheral blood. The source is a human donor in a cohort sampled during active COVID-19.

V gene TRBV10-3 combines with J gene TRBJ1-1, with TRBD1 identical over 7 bases. The CDR3 totals 14 residues. Germline V gives CDR1 ENHRY, CDR2 SYGVKD. V lost 6 bases to trimming and J lost 0 bases; unmatched junction nucleotides: 4. CDR3 protein: CAISKGQLNTEAFF. The DNA of the CDR3 is TGTGCCATCAGCAAGGGACAGTTGAACACTGAAGCTTTCTTT.

This clone was found a few times. The chain carries TRBV7-9 and TRBJ2-1, with TRBD1 identical over 9 bases. Trimming at V came to 5 bases and at J to 7 bases, leaving 9 bases not matched to a gene. The CDR3 length is 15 residues. Germline-derived CDR1 and CDR2 are SEHNR and FQNEAQ (reference sequence). The CDR3 sequence is CASSRGTGKMNEQFF. The CDR3 coding sequence is TGTGCCAGCAGCCGGGGGACAGGGAAGATGAATGAGCAGTTCTTC.